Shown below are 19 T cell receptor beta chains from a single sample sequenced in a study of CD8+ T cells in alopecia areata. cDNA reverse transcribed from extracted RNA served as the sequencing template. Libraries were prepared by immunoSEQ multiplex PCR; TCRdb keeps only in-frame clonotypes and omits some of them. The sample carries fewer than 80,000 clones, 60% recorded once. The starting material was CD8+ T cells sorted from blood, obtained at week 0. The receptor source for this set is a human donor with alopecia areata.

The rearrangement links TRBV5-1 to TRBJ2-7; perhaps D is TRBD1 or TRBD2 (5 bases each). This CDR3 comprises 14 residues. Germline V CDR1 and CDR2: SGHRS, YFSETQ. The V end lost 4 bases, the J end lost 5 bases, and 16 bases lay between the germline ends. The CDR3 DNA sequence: TGCGCCAGCAGCGACGGGACGGACGCCAACGAGCAGTACTTC. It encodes CASSDGTDANEQYF.

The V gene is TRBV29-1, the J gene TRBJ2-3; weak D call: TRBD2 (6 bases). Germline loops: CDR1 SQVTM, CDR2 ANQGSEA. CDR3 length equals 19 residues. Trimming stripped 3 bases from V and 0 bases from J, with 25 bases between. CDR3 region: CSVELVPSASGDSTDTQYF. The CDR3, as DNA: TGCAGCGTTGAGTTGGTGCCTAGCGCATCCGGGGACAGCACAGATACGCAGTATTTT.

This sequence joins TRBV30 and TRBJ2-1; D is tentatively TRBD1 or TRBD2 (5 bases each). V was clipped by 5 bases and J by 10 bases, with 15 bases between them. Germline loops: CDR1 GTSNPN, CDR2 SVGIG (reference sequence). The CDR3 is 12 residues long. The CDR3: CAWDYRPEEQFF. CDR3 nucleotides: TGTGCCTGGGACTACAGGCCGGAGGAGCAGTTCTTC.

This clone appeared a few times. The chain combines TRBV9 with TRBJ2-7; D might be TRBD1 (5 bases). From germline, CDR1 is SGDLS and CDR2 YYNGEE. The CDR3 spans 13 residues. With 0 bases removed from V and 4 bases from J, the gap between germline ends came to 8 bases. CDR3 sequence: CASSVDQGYEQYF. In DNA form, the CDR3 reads TGTGCCAGCAGCGTAGACCAGGGTTACGAGCAGTACTTC.

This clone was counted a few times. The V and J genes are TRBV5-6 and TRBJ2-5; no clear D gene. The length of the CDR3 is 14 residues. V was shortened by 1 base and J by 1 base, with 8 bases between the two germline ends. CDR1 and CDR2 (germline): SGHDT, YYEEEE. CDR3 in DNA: TGTGCCAGCAGCTTGTTGCAGATCCAAGAGACCCAGTACTTC. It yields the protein CASSLLQIQETQYF.

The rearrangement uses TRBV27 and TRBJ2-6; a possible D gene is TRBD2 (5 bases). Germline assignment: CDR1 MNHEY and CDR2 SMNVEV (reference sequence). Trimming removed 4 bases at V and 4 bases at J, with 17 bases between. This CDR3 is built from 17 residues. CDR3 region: CASSSLRALVGANVLTF. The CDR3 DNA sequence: TGTGCCAGCAGTTCCCTGCGGGCCCTGGTCGGGGCCAACGTCCTGACTTTC.

CDR3: CSVAYGTEAFF. In DNA form, the CDR3 reads TGCAGCGTTGCCTACGGCACTGAAGCTTTCTTT. The genes are TRBV29-1 and TRBJ1-1; D unresolved. The V and J ends lost 4 bases and 4 bases respectively, with 7 bases between them. The CDR3 loop spans 11 amino acids. Germline CDR1 is SQVTM and CDR2 is ANQGSEA.

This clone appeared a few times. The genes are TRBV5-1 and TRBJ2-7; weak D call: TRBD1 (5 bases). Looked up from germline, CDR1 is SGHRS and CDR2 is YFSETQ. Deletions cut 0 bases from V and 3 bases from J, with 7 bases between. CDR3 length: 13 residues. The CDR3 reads CASSLGQLYEQYF. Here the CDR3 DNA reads TGCGCCAGCAGCTTGGGACAGCTCTACGAGCAGTACTTC. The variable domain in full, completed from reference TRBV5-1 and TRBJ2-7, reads KAGVTQTPRYLIKTRGQQVTLSCSPISGHRSVSWYQQTPGQGLQFLFEYFSETQRNKGNFPGRFSGRQFSNSRSEMNVSTLELGDSALYLCASSLGQLYEQYFGPGTRLTVT.

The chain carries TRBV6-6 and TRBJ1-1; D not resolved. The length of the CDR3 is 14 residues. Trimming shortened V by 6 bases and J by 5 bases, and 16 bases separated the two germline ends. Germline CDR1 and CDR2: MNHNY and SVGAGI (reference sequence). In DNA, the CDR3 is TGTGCCAGCAGCCTTGAAAAGTCTATAACTGAAGCTTTCTTT. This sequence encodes CASSLEKSITEAFF.

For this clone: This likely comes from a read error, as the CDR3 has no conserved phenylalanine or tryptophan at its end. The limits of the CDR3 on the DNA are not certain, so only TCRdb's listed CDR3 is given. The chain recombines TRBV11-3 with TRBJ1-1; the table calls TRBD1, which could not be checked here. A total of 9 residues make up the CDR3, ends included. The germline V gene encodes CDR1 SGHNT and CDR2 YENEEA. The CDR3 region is CASSRGAGV.

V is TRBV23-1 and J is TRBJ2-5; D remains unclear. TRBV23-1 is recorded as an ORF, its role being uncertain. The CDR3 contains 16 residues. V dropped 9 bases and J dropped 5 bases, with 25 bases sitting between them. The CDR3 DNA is TGCGCCAGGACTGGCCGGTGGTCGGTGGTCAGGGAGACCCAGTACTTC. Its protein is CARTGRWSVVRETQYF.

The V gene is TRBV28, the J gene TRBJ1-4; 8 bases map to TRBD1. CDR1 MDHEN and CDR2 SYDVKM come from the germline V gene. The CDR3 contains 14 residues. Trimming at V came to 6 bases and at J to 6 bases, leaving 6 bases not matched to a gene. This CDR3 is CASSPDRVDEKLFF. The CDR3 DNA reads TGTGCCAGCAGCCCGGACAGGGTGGATGAAAAACTGTTTTTT.

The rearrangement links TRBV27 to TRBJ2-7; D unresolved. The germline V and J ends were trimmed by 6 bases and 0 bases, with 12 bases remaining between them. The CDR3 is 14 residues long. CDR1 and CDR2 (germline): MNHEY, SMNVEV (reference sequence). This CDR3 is CASSSQTSSYEQYF. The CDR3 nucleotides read TGTGCCAGCAGCTCCCAGACCAGCTCCTACGAGCAGTACTTC.

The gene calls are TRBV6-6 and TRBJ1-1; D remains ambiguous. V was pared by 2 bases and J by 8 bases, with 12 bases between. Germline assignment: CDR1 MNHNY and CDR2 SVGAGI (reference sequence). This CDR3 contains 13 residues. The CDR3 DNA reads TGTGCCAGCAGTTACGGCCAGCCCGCCGAAGCTTTCTTT. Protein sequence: CASSYGQPAEAFF.

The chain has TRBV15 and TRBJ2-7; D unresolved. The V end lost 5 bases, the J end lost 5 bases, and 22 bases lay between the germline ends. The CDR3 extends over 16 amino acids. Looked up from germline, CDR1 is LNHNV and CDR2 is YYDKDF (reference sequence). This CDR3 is CATSGSLVRAHDEQYF. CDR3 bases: TGTGCCACCAGCGGCTCGCTGGTCCGGGCGCATGACGAGCAGTACTTC.

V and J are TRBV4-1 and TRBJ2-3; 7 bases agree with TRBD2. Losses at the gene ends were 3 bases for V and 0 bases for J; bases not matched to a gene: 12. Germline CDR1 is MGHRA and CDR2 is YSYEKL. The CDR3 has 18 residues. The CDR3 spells CASSHLEGLAVSTDTQYF. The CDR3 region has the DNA TGCGCCAGCAGCCATCTTGAAGGGCTAGCGGTCAGCACAGATACGCAGTATTTT.

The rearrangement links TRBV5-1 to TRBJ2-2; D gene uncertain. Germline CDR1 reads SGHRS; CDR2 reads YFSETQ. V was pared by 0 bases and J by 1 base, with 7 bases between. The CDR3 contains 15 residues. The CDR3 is CASSLDVGNTGELFF. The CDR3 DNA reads TGCGCCAGCAGCTTGGACGTAGGGAACACCGGGGAGCTGTTTTTT.

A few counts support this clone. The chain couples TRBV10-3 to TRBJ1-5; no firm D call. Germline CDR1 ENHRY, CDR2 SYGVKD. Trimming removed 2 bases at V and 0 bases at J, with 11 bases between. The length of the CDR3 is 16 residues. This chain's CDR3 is CAISEQPDYSNQPQHF. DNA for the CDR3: TGTGCCATCAGTGAGCAGCCGGATTATAGCAATCAGCCCCAGCATTTT.

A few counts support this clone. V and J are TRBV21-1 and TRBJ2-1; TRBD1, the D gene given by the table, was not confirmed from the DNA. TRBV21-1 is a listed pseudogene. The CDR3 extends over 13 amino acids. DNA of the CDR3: TGTGCCAGCACCCAGGGGTCGGTCGATGAGCAGTTCTTC. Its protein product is CASTQGSVDEQFF.